This passage covers 26 T cell receptor beta chains from one sample sequenced in a study of blood T cell repertoires in COVID-19 (dated by TCRdb to 2018 to 2021). Library preparation was by the immunoSEQ multiplex PCR assay. This is the immuneACCESS table as TCRdb keeps it, with only in-frame sequences that have V and J called. A part of the clones is gone; compared with another copy, unresolved V genes explain less than half, and the rest is unexplained. A total of about 120,000 clones appear in this sample, 85% of them only once. The top ten hold about a tenth of the sample. Source material: peripheral blood. Every receptor here comes from a man older than 75 with acute or convalescent COVID-19.

CDR3 amino acids: CASRPWRENVQETQYF. The CDR3 nucleotides are TGTGCCAGCAGGCCCTGGCGGGAGAACGTCCAAGAGACCCAGTACTTC. This chain links TRBV27 with TRBJ2-5; 7 bases are shared with TRBD2. There are 16 residues in the CDR3. CDR1 is MNHEY, CDR2 SMNVEV, per germline (reference sequence). The J segment lost 1 base and the V segment lost 6 bases, leaving 11 bases of the junction unmatched.

J is TRBJ1-1 and V is TRBV18, with 7 bases matching TRBD1. The CDR3 runs 15 residues. Germline CDR1 reads KGHSH; CDR2 reads LQKENI. Losses at the gene ends were 4 bases for V and 1 base for J; bases not matched to a gene: 6. CDR3 region: CASSQGGQKNTEAFF. In DNA form, the CDR3 reads TGTGCCAGCTCACAGGGGGGACAGAAGAACACTGAAGCTTTCTTT.

V is TRBV5-5 and J is TRBJ2-4; a possible D gene is TRBD2 (5 bases). This CDR3 contains 15 residues. Looked up from germline, CDR1 is SGHKS and CDR2 is YYEKEE (reference sequence). V lost 2 bases to trimming and J lost 1 base, with 10 bases between them. The CDR3 DNA follows: TGTGCCAGCAGCTTACTCGGGAATGCCAAAAACATTCAGTACTTC. As protein: CASSLLGNAKNIQYF.

This chain links TRBV20-1 with TRBJ1-1, with a weak D call TRBD1 (5 bases). This CDR3 is 14 amino acids long. V was trimmed by 3 bases and J by 6 bases, leaving 17 bases between them. Germline V CDR1 and CDR2: DFQATT, SNEGSKA (reference sequence). The CDR3 DNA reads as TGCAGTGCTAGTAACCGGATCGGGGGGGCTGAAGCTTTCTTT. Its translation: CSASNRIGGAEAFF.

The J gene is TRBJ2-3, the V gene TRBV4-1, with 7 bases lining up with TRBD2. J gave up 0 bases and V 4 bases, and 10 bases lay outside the gene matches. The CDR3 runs to 17 residues. From germline, CDR1 is MGHRA and CDR2 YSYEKL. CDR3 amino acids: CASSPRASGASTDTQYF. The CDR3 DNA follows: TGCGCCAGCAGCCCGAGGGCAAGCGGGGCTAGCACAGATACGCAGTATTTT.

V is TRBV6-5 and J is TRBJ1-2; 7 nucleotides agree with TRBD1. Germline V gene data show CDR1 as MNHEY and CDR2 as SVGAGI. The CDR3 runs to 14 residues. With V trimmed by 6 bases and J by 3 bases, 7 bases remained unmatched. CDR3 loop: CASRQTGSDYGYTF. Here the CDR3 DNA reads TGTGCCAGCAGACAGACAGGGTCAGACTATGGCTACACCTTC.

The rearrangement joins TRBV6-6 to TRBJ1-3, with 9 bases identical to TRBD1. This CDR3 region has 14 residues. Germline loops: CDR1 MNHNY, CDR2 SVGAGI (reference sequence). J lost 4 bases, V lost 7 bases, and 5 bases had no gene match. The CDR3 here is CASNTGGPGNTIYF. The DNA of the CDR3 is TGTGCCAGCAACACAGGGGGCCCAGGAAACACCATATATTTT.

V usage is TRBV3-1 (or the pseudogene TRBV3-2) and J usage is TRBJ2-5; no definite D call. Trimming stripped 4 bases from V and 3 bases from J, with 6 bases between. Germline V gene lookup returns CDR1 LGHDT and CDR2 YNNKEL (reference sequence). The CDR3 runs to 12 residues. The CDR3 loop reads CASSPGKETQYF. CDR3 bases: TGTGCCAGCAGCCCAGGAAAAGAGACCCAGTACTTC.

This chain uses TRBV2 with TRBJ2-3; 7 nucleotides align to TRBD2. Trimming cost V 3 bases and J 1 base; bases outside gene matches: 1. This CDR3 has 14 residues. Germline lookup yields CDR1 SNHLY and CDR2 FYNNEI. CDR3 sequence (DNA): TGTGCCAGCAGTGAGGGGGGGGGCACAGATACGCAGTATTTT. This sequence encodes CASSEGGGTDTQYF. The variable domain in full, completed from reference TRBV2 and TRBJ2-3, reads EPEVTQTPSHQVTQMGQEVILRCVPISNHLYFYWYRQILGQKVEFLVSFYNNEISEKSEIFDDQFSVERPDGSNFTLKIRSTKLEDSAMYFCASSEGGGTDTQYFGPGTRLTVL.

The CDR3 nucleotides read TGTGCCAGCACCCGCGGAACCGAGCAGTACTTC. Protein: CASTRGTEQYF. This chain uses TRBV5-4 with TRBJ2-7, with D unresolved. The CDR3 has 11 amino acids. V lost 6 bases, J lost 6 bases, and 10 bases lay in between. CDR1 is SGHNT, CDR2 YYREEE, per germline (reference sequence).

V usage is TRBV7-2 and J usage is TRBJ1-4; no reliable D call. The CDR3 has 15 residues. Germline V CDR1 and CDR2: SGHTA, FQGNSA. V was pared by 3 bases and J by 5 bases, with 13 bases between. The CDR3 nucleotides are TGTGCCAGCAGCTTGCAATCGGGTGGCAATGAAAAACTGTTTTTT. The encoded protein is CASSLQSGGNEKLFF.

The rearrangement links TRBV11-2 to TRBJ2-2; 8 bases match TRBD2. Germline V gives CDR1 SGHAT, CDR2 FQNNGV. This CDR3 region has 15 residues. Germline trimming cut 5 bases from V and 7 bases from J; bases unmatched to any gene: 9. The CDR3 coding sequence is TGTGCCAGCAGCCGCTACGGGGGGGCGGACGGGGAGCTGTTTTTT. Protein sequence: CASSRYGGADGELFF.

The genes are TRBV5-8 and TRBJ2-6, with 8 bases lining up with TRBD1. Germline-derived CDR1 and CDR2 are SGHTS and YDEGEE. J was trimmed by 0 bases and V by 1 base; bases with no gene match: 6. The CDR3 covers 18 residues. The CDR3 sequence: CASSLNRGLSSGANVLTF. CDR3 in DNA: TGTGCCAGCAGCTTGAACAGGGGGTTAAGCTCTGGGGCCAACGTCCTGACTTTC.

The chain joins TRBV19 to TRBJ2-7; 7 bases agree with TRBD1. CDR3 length: 15 amino acids. V dropped 5 bases and J dropped 3; count of bases not matched to a gene: 10. Germline-derived CDR1 and CDR2 are LNHDA and SQIVND (reference sequence). In nucleotides, the CDR3 is TGTGCCAGTAGTCTACAGACAGGGCAAAACTACGAGCAGTACTTC. It yields the protein CASSLQTGQNYEQYF. Based on the CDR3 plus reference TRBV19 and TRBJ2-7, the full variable domain is DGGITQSPKYLFRKEGQNVTLSCEQNLNHDAMYWYRQDPGQGLRLIYYSQIVNDFQKGDIAEGYSVSREKKESFPLTVTSAQKNPTAFYLCASSLQTGQNYEQYFGPGTRLTVT.

The chain combines TRBV19 with TRBJ2-3; 12 nucleotides line up with TRBD2. The CDR3 sequence is 15 residues long. Germline lookup yields CDR1 LNHDA and CDR2 SQIVND (reference sequence). Trimming cost V 6 bases and J 7 bases; bases outside gene matches: 8. CDR3 sequence (DNA): TGTGCCAGTAGCAGACTAGCGGGAGAGCGGAATACGCAGTATTTT. This codes for CASSRLAGERNTQYF.

V and J are TRBV3-1 (or the pseudogene TRBV3-2) and TRBJ2-7; 7 nucleotides match TRBD1. The CDR3 is 15 amino acids. V lost 4 bases, J lost 0 bases, and 6 bases stayed unmatched. Germline CDR1 is LGHDT and CDR2 is YNNKEL (reference sequence). The DNA of the CDR3 is TGTGCCAGCAGCCCCCAGGGGGTCAGCTCCTACGAGCAGTACTTC. This sequence encodes CASSPQGVSSYEQYF.

The CDR3, as DNA: TGTGCCAGCAGCGGCCGGGACTCACTAGGTGGGAGCACAGATACGCAGTATTTT. Protein: CASSGRDSLGGSTDTQYF. The J gene is TRBJ2-3, the V gene TRBV4-2; D is perhaps TRBD2 (6 bases). Trimming stripped 5 bases from V and 0 bases from J, with 21 bases between. Germline V gene data show CDR1 as LGHNA and CDR2 as YNFKEQ. The CDR3 consists of 18 residues.

The chain links TRBV5-1 to TRBJ2-6; 7 nucleotides line up with TRBD1. This CDR3 region has 15 residues. V lost 2 bases, J lost 4 bases, and 3 bases stayed unmatched. CDR1 SGHRS and CDR2 YFSETQ come from the germline V gene. The CDR3 protein is CASSLTGVGANVLTF. The CDR3, as DNA: TGCGCCAGCAGCTTAACAGGGGTCGGGGCCAACGTCCTGACTTTC.

V and J are TRBV13 and TRBJ1-5, with D perhaps TRBD1 (6 bases). Trimming took 2 bases from V and 3 from J, leaving 11 bases between them. Germline CDR1 reads PRHDT; CDR2 reads FYEKMQ (reference sequence). The CDR3 loop spans 15 amino acids. The CDR3 loop is CASSLLSGDNQPQHF. CDR3 in DNA: TGTGCCAGCAGCTTATTGTCAGGGGACAATCAGCCCCAGCATTTT.

The rearrangement uses TRBV7-2 and TRBJ1-1; perhaps TRBD1 as D (6 bases). V lost 5 bases, J lost 4 bases, and 17 bases lay in between. The CDR3 loop spans 15 amino acids. From germline, CDR1 is SGHTA and CDR2 FQGNSA. The CDR3 reads CASSPFRGHGTEAFF. CDR3 nucleotides: TGTGCCAGCAGCCCTTTCAGGGGCCATGGCACTGAAGCTTTCTTT.

This rearrangement joins TRBV5-1 to TRBJ2-5, with 9 bases that match TRBD2. V lost 5 bases, J lost 4 bases, and 6 bases stayed unmatched. Germline loops: CDR1 SGHRS, CDR2 YFSETQ. This CDR3 region has 14 residues. Here the CDR3 reads CASRGGGAGETQYF. In DNA form, the CDR3 reads TGCGCCAGCAGGGGCGGGGGGGCCGGAGAGACCCAGTACTTC.

The V call is TRBV5-5, the J call TRBJ1-1, with TRBD1 matching 9 bases. Germline V gene data show CDR1 as SGHKS and CDR2 as YYEKEE (reference sequence). The ends lost 4 bases at V and 5 bases at J; junction bases unmatched: 9. The CDR3 length is 15 residues. The DNA for the CDR3 is TGTGCCAGCAGCCCTCCGGGACAGGGAAGGACTGAAGCTTTCTTT. Translating gives CASSPPGQGRTEAFF.

The chain combines TRBV6-5 with TRBJ1-3; D perhaps matches TRBD1 (6 bases). The length of the CDR3 is 15 residues. The V end was cut by 7 bases, the J end by 4 bases, with 17 bases between. From germline, CDR1 is MNHEY and CDR2 SVGAGI. DNA of the CDR3: TGTGCCAGCACCACCCTACAGGGTTCGGGAAACACCATATATTTT. This gives the protein CASTTLQGSGNTIYF.

The rearrangement joins TRBV28 to TRBJ1-2, with D tentatively TRBD1 (5 bases). Per the germline V gene, CDR1 is MDHEN and CDR2 is SYDVKM. Between the trimmed V and J ends, which lost 6 bases and 7 bases, there was a span of 12 bases. The CDR3 totals 12 residues. The CDR3 DNA is TGTGCCAGCAGCTGGGCGGGGGTTGGCTACACCTTC. This sequence encodes CASSWAGVGYTF.

DNA of the CDR3: TGTGCCAGCAGCTTAAACCCAGCTAGCGGGAGAGGAGTTGGTACAGATACGCAGTATTTT. It codes for CASSLNPASGRGVGTDTQYF. V is TRBV7-3 and J is TRBJ2-3, with 10 bases that match TRBD2. Unmatched junction bases numbered 16, after V lost 1 base and J lost 3 bases. Germline CDR1 is SGHTA and CDR2 is FQGTGA. The CDR3 is 20 residues long.

The V call is TRBV27, the J call TRBJ1-2; a possible D gene is TRBD1 (6 bases). CDR1 is MNHEY and CDR2 is SMNVEV in the germline V gene (reference sequence). Trimming took off 4 bases at V and 5 bases at J, with 14 bases between the two ends. CDR3 length equals 14 residues. The CDR3 DNA sequence: TGTGCCAGCAGTTACCAGGGGCGCGGATATGGCTACACCTTC. Translating gives CASSYQGRGYGYTF.